This passage covers 5 T cell receptor beta chains from one sample sequenced in a study of read filtering for tumor transcriptome and immune sequencing. The library was built from roughly 400 ng RNA with molecular barcoded adaptors for alpha/delta and beta/gamma chains. TCRdb re-analysed the reads in MiXCR, keeping a single row per CDR3 protein. The sample includes 40,000 or so distinct CDR3 sequences, roughly an eighth of them seen just once. The source material was a population of CD138-negative cells sorted from bone marrow. These receptor sequences come from a donor at least 40 years old with multiple myeloma.

Comments on this clonotype: A much larger clone lies a single base off, so this may be a read error. The rearrangement links TRBV27 to TRBJ2-7, with D possibly being TRBD2 (6 bases). Trimming removed 8 bases from V and 6 bases from J, with 17 bases in between. Germline V CDR1 and CDR2: MNHEY, SMNVEV (reference sequence). This CDR3 has 13 amino acids. CDR3 loop: CASGPQGGSEQYF. CDR3 bases: TGTGCCAGCGGCCCGCAGGGAGGATCCGAGCAGTACTTC.

Points on this clonotype: As the CDR3 is not closed by the conserved phenylalanine or tryptophan, this likely results from a read error. The V and J genes are TRBV12-3 or TRBV12-4 and TRBJ2-1; tentatively, D is TRBD1 or TRBD2 (6 bases each). This CDR3 is 16 amino acids long. As DNA, the CDR3 is TGTGCTAGTGAGGGGGGCGGGGAGCGCGGCTACAATGAGCAGTTCCTC. Amino acids: CASEGGGERGYNEQFL.

This clonotype was recorded at least ten times. The chain joins TRBV20-1 to TRBJ2-5, with D possibly TRBD2 on 6 matching bases. Germline assignment: CDR1 DFQATT and CDR2 SNEGSKA (reference sequence). Trimming cost V 5 bases and J 1 base, with 11 bases left between them. The length of the CDR3 is 13 residues. The CDR3 region is CSAPRTTQETQYF. The CDR3 coding sequence is TGCAGTGCTCCCCGGACTACCCAAGAGACCCAGTACTTC.

This clonotype appeared many times. The chain carries TRBV7-2 and TRBJ2-6; 7 bases match TRBD1. Germline values: CDR1 SGHTA, CDR2 FQGNSA. The CDR3 loop spans 16 amino acids. V shed 0 bases, J shed 2 bases, and the junction held 1 base outside the gene matches. The CDR3 spells CASSLAGGAGANVLTF. The CDR3 DNA is TGTGCCAGCAGCTTAGCAGGGGGCGCTGGGGCCAACGTCCTGACTTTC. Variable domain in full (rest from reference TRBV7-2 and TRBJ2-6): GAGVSQSPSNKVTEKGKDVELRCDPISGHTALYWYRQSLGQGLEFLIYFQGNSAPDKSGLPSDRFSAERTGGSVSTLTIQRTQQEDSAVYLCASSLAGGAGANVLTFGAGSRLTVL.

Ten or more counts support this clonotype. The genes are TRBV12-3 or TRBV12-4 and TRBJ2-5; D not certain. The ends were cut back, 3 bases at V and 3 bases at J, with 8 bases in the middle. The CDR3 covers 13 residues. CDR3 coding DNA: TGTGCCAGCAGTTTTAGGGCAGAAGAGACCCAGTACTTC. Translated: CASSFRAEETQYF.